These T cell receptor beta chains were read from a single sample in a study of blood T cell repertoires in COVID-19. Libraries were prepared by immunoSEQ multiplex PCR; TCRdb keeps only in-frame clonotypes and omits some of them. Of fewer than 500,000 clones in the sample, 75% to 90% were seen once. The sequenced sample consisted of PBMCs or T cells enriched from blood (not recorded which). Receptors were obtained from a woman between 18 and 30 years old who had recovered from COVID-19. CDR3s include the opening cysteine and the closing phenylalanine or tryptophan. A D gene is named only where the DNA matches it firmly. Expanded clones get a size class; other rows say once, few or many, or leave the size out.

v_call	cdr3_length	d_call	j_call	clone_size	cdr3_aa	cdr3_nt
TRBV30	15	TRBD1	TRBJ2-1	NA	CAWSQGGQGREKQFF	TGTGCCTGGAGCCAGGGGGGACAGGGAAGGGAAAAGCAGTTCTTC
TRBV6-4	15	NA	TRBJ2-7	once	CASSDSGRNSYEQYF	TGTGCCAGCAGTGACTCGGGCAGAAATTCCTACGAGCAGTACTTC
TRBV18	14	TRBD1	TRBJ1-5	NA	CASSPRQGNQPQHF	TGTGCCAGCTCACCTAGACAGGGGAATCAGCCCCAGCATTTT
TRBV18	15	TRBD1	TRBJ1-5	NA	CASSQGTALNQPQHF	TGTGCCAGCTCCCAGGGGACAGCTCTAAATCAGCCCCAGCATTTT
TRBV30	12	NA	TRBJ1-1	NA	CAWKREGTEAFF	TGTGCCTGGAAACGGGAAGGCACTGAAGCTTTCTTT
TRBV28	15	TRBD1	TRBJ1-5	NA	CASSKTGDGNQPQHF	TGTGCCAGCAGCAAGACAGGGGATGGCAATCAGCCCCAGCATTTT
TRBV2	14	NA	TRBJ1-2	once	CASSERRQDYGYTF	TGTGCCAGCAGTGAGAGAAGGCAGGACTATGGCTACACCTTC
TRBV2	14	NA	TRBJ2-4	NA	CASTTDGTKNIQYF	TGTGCCAGTACTACGGACGGGACCAAAAACATTCAGTACTTC
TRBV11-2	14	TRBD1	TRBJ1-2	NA	CASSPRRGGDGYTF	TGTGCCAGCAGCCCACGCCGAGGGGGCGATGGCTACACCTTC
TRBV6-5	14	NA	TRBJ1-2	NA	CASSYDPQASGYTF	TGTGCCAGCAGTTACGACCCCCAGGCTTCGGGCTACACCTTC
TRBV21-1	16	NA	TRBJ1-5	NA	CASSKAGRVSNQPQHF	TGTGCCAGCAGCAAAGCAGGCCGGGTTAGCAATCAGCCCCAGCATTTT
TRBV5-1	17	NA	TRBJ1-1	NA	CASSFSGAGPLNTEAFF	TGCGCCAGCAGCTTTAGTGGAGCGGGCCCCCTTAACACTGAAGCTTTCTTT
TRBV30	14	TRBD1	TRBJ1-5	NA	CAQGGPGGNQPQHF	TGTGCCCAAGGGGGCCCAGGCGGCAATCAGCCCCAGCATTTT
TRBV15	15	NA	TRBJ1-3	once	CATTALPLTGNTIYF	TGTGCCACTACAGCCCTTCCACTCACTGGAAACACCATATATTTT
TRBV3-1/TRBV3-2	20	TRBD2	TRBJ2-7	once	CASSQDTFRLAGGTHYEQYF	TGTGCCAGCAGCCAAGACACGTTTCGGCTAGCGGGGGGGACCCACTACGAGCAGTACTTC
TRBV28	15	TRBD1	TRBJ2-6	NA	CASGTDRSGANVLTF	TGTGCCAGCGGGACAGACCGCTCTGGGGCCAACGTCCTGACTTTC
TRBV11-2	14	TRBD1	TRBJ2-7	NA	CASSFGTGPYEQYF	TGTGCCAGCAGCTTCGGGACAGGGCCCTACGAGCAGTACTTC
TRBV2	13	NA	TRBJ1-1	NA	CASSLDRDAEAFF	TGTGCCAGCAGTTTGGACAGAGACGCTGAAGCTTTCTTT
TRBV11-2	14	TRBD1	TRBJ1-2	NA	CASSLFLTGDGYTF	TGTGCCAGCAGCTTATTCCTGACAGGGGATGGCTACACCTTC
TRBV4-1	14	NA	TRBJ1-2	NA	CASSQVGGDYGYTF	TGCGCCAGCAGCCAAGTCGGAGGGGACTATGGCTACACCTTC
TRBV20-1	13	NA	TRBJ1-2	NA	CSASKRVAGGYTF	TGCAGTGCTAGTAAAAGGGTGGCGGGCGGCTACACCTTC
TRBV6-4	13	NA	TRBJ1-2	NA	CASPSGVGYGYTF	TGTGCCAGCCCCAGCGGGGTGGGCTATGGCTACACCTTC
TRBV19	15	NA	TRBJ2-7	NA	CASSPLQSPTYEQYF	TGTGCCAGTAGCCCCTTACAGAGTCCAACCTACGAGCAGTACTTC
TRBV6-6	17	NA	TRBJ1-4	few	CASRRSGTPATNEKLFF	TGTGCCAGCAGACGATCAGGGACTCCCGCAACTAATGAAAAACTGTTTTTT
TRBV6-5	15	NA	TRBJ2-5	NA	CASSYSVNGEETQYF	TGTGCCAGCAGTTACTCGGTAAACGGGGAAGAGACCCAGTACTTC
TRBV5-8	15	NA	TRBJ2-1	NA	CASSHRLTGLWLQFF	TGTGCCAGCAGCCACCGTTTGACAGGCCTTTGGTTGCAGTTCTTC
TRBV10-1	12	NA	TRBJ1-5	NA	CASSDSDQPQHF	TGCGCCAGCAGTGATTCAGATCAGCCCCAGCATTTT
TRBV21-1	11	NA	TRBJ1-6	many	CASLERGPLHF	TGTGCCAGCCTCGAGCGGGGACCCCTCCACTTT
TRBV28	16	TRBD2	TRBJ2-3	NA	CASARGTSGSTDTQYF	TGTGCCAGCGCAAGAGGGACTAGCGGTAGCACAGATACGCAGTATTTT
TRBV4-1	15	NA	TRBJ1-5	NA	CASSQDRGSNQPQHF	TGCGCCAGCAGCCAAGATCGGGGTAGCAATCAGCCCCAGCATTTT
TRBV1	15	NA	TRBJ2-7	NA	CTSSHLTGGLYEQYF	TGCACCAGCAGCCACTTGACAGGGGGCCTTTACGAGCAGTACTTC
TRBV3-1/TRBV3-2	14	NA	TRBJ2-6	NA	CASSQTRGANVLTF	TGTGCCAGCAGCCAAACGCGGGGGGCCAACGTCCTGACTTTC
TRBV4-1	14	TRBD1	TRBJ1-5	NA	CASSQTRGDQPQHF	TGCGCCAGCAGCCAAACCAGGGGGGATCAGCCCCAGCATTTT
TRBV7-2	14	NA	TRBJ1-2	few	CASSLDWGDIGYTF	TGTGCCAGCAGCCTGGACTGGGGGGATATCGGCTACACCTTC
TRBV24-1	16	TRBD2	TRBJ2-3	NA	CATSDPRAGVLDTQYF	TGTGCCACCAGTGATCCCCGCGCGGGGGTTCTAGATACGCAGTATTTT
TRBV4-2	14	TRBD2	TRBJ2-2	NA	CASRLAGNTGELFF	TGTGCCAGCAGACTAGCGGGGAACACCGGGGAGCTGTTTTTT
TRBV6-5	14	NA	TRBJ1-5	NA	CASLQAYSNQPQHF	TGTGCCAGTTTACAGGCTTATAGCAATCAGCCCCAGCATTTT
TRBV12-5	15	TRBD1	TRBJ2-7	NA	CASGPPGTGVDEQYF	TGTGCTAGTGGTCCCCCCGGGACAGGGGTCGACGAGCAGTACTTC
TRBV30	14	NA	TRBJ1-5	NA	CAWSGDGTNQPQHF	TGTGCCTGGAGTGGGGACGGGACTAATCAGCCCCAGCATTTT
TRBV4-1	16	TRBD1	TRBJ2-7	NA	CASSQGGLGQVYEQYF	TGCGCCAGCAGCCAAGGAGGCTTGGGACAGGTTTACGAGCAGTACTTC
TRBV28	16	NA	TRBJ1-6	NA	CASRFSGGDYNSPLHF	TGTGCCAGCAGATTTAGCGGGGGGGATTATAATTCACCCCTCCACTTT
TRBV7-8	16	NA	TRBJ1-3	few	CASSLGLGLSGNTIYF	TGTGCCAGCAGCTTAGGGTTGGGGCTCTCTGGAAACACCATATATTTT
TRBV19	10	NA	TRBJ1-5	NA	CATGDQPQHF	TGTGCCACCGGGGATCAGCCCCAGCATTTT
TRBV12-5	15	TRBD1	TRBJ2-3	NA	CASGFGTGVGDTQYF	TGTGCTAGTGGTTTCGGGACAGGGGTAGGGGATACGCAGTATTTT
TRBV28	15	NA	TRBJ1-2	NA	CASSTSPGLGLGYTF	TGTGCCAGCAGTACGTCCCCAGGGCTAGGTCTTGGCTACACCTTC
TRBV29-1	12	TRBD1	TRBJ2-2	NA	CSVGQGSGELFF	TGCAGCGTGGGACAGGGGTCCGGGGAGCTGTTTTTT
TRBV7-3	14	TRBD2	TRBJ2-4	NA	CASSLWTSRDIQYF	TGTGCCAGCAGCTTATGGACTAGCCGGGACATTCAGTACTTC
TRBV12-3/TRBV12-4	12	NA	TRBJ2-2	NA	CASRRDTGELFF	TGTGCCAGCAGGCGGGATACCGGGGAGCTGTTTTTT
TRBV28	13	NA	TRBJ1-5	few	CATTTGGYQPQHF	TGTGCCACCACAACGGGGGGGTATCAGCCCCAGCATTTT